A selection of T cell receptor beta chains follows, all from one sample in a study of cytomegalovirus exposure and HLA in healthy donors. Only in-frame clones appear in the TCRdb table, and some are missing; sequencing was by immunoSEQ multiplex PCR. The table includes 110,000 or so clones, roughly 79% detected once. The sample was PBMCs. The receptors were sampled from a woman aged 35 to 49 in good health and CMV-seronegative. CDR3s include the opening cysteine and the closing phenylalanine or tryptophan. The D gene is left open where the match is weak. Rows may omit the clone size; those that give it use once, few, many or a size class.

d_gene: TRBD2
v_gene: TRBV4-3
abundance: -
len: 16
j_gene: TRBJ2-5
CDR3aa: CASSPFGASGRETQYF
CDR3nt: TGCGCCAGCAGCCCCTTTGGAGCTAGCGGGAGAGAGACCCAGTACTTC

d_gene: -
v_gene: TRBV7-6
abundance: -
len: 16
j_gene: TRBJ2-2
CDR3aa: CASSLGRGGHTGELFF
CDR3nt: TGTGCCAGCAGCTTGGGGCGCGGGGGCCACACCGGGGAGCTGTTTTTT

d_gene: -
v_gene: TRBV19
abundance: -
len: 13
j_gene: TRBJ1-1
CDR3aa: CASATPGNTEAFF
CDR3nt: TGTGCCAGTGCAACTCCGGGGAACACTGAAGCTTTCTTT

d_gene: -
v_gene: TRBV6-4
abundance: -
len: 15
j_gene: TRBJ2-7
CDR3aa: CASSRGSGSGYEQYF
CDR3nt: TGTGCCAGCAGTCGGGGGTCAGGGAGTGGCTACGAGCAGTACTTC

d_gene: -
v_gene: TRBV30
abundance: few
len: 13
j_gene: TRBJ1-1
CDR3aa: CAWSRGADTEAFF
CDR3nt: TGTGCCTGGAGTCGGGGGGCGGACACTGAAGCTTTCTTT

d_gene: TRBD1
v_gene: TRBV9
abundance: -
len: 15
j_gene: TRBJ2-5
CDR3aa: CASSEALVTGTPQYF
CDR3nt: TGTGCCAGCAGCGAGGCCCTAGTGACAGGGACCCCCCAGTACTTC

d_gene: TRBD1
v_gene: TRBV6-4
abundance: many
len: 14
j_gene: TRBJ1-2
CDR3aa: CASSDSTGVGGYTF
CDR3nt: TGTGCCAGCAGTGACTCGACAGGGGTAGGGGGCTACACCTTC

d_gene: TRBD2
v_gene: TRBV5-4
abundance: -
len: 19
j_gene: TRBJ2-5
CDR3aa: CASSLTYVRLAERQETQYF
CDR3nt: TGTGCCAGCAGCCTGACGTACGTTAGACTAGCGGAGAGACAAGAGACCCAGTACTTC

d_gene: -
v_gene: TRBV7-6
abundance: -
len: 16
j_gene: TRBJ2-1
CDR3aa: CASTPRRDSQYNEQFF
CDR3nt: TGTGCCAGCACCCCGAGGAGGGACAGCCAGTACAATGAGCAGTTCTTC

d_gene: -
v_gene: TRBV6-6
abundance: few
len: 14
j_gene: TRBJ1-2
CDR3aa: CASSYSTANYGYTF
CDR3nt: TGTGCCAGCAGTTACTCGACAGCCAACTATGGCTACACCTTC

d_gene: TRBD2
v_gene: TRBV14
abundance: -
len: 17
j_gene: TRBJ2-3
CDR3aa: CASSPGLAGRAAYTQYF
CDR3nt: TGTGCCAGCAGCCCGGGACTAGCGGGAAGGGCCGCTTATACGCAGTATTTT

d_gene: -
v_gene: TRBV13
abundance: -
len: 16
j_gene: TRBJ1-1
CDR3aa: CASRPGGRGWDTEAFF
CDR3nt: TGTGCCAGCAGACCGGGAGGTCGGGGGTGGGACACTGAAGCTTTCTTT

d_gene: -
v_gene: TRBV7-9
abundance: -
len: 16
j_gene: TRBJ2-7
CDR3aa: CASSSHREGTSYEQYF
CDR3nt: TGTGCCAGCAGCTCTCACAGGGAGGGGACATCCTACGAGCAGTACTTC

d_gene: TRBD2
v_gene: TRBV6-6
abundance: few
len: 13
j_gene: TRBJ2-7
CDR3aa: CASSRPGGYEQYF
CDR3nt: TGTGCCAGCAGTCGTCCGGGAGGCTACGAGCAGTACTTC

d_gene: TRBD2
v_gene: TRBV27
abundance: -
len: 15
j_gene: TRBJ2-7
CDR3aa: CASSLAGGLLYEQYF
CDR3nt: TGTGCCAGCAGTTTAGCGGGAGGGCTCCTATACGAGCAGTACTTC

d_gene: TRBD1
v_gene: TRBV18
abundance: -
len: 15
j_gene: TRBJ1-2
CDR3aa: CASSPGLTGDYGYTF
CDR3nt: TGTGCCAGCTCACCCGGATTGACAGGGGACTATGGCTACACCTTC

d_gene: TRBD1
v_gene: TRBV18
abundance: -
len: 16
j_gene: TRBJ1-4
CDR3aa: CASSPGQGATNEKLFF
CDR3nt: TGTGCCAGCTCACCAGGACAGGGCGCAACTAATGAAAAACTGTTTTTT

d_gene: -
v_gene: TRBV7-2
abundance: -
len: 14
j_gene: TRBJ2-7
CDR3aa: CASSLVAADYEQYF
CDR3nt: TGTGCCAGCAGCTTAGTAGCGGCCGACTACGAGCAGTACTTC

d_gene: TRBD2
v_gene: TRBV19
abundance: -
len: 17
j_gene: TRBJ2-7
CDR3aa: CASSRTIGLADSYEQYF
CDR3nt: TGTGCCAGTAGTAGAACGATCGGACTAGCGGACTCCTACGAGCAGTACTTC

d_gene: -
v_gene: TRBV5-6
abundance: -
len: 16
j_gene: TRBJ2-6
CDR3aa: CASSLVRQSGANVLTF
CDR3nt: TGTGCCAGCAGCTTGGTAAGACAGTCTGGGGCCAACGTCCTGACTTTC